These T cell receptor beta chains were read from a single sample in a study of type 1 and type 2 diabetes patients. TCRdb reprocessed the multiplex PCR reads via MiXCR and lists one record per CDR3 protein. Here the sample spans about 270,000 distinct CDR3 sequences, 47% being singletons. The source material was peripheral blood mononuclear cells (PBMCs). These receptors were taken from a man younger than 35 with type 2 diabetes. Each CDR3 is given with its conserved first and last residue. The order of the fields is CDR3 length, clone size, V gene, J gene, D gene, CDR3 protein, CDR3 DNA. A D gene is named only where the DNA matches it firmly. Where a row states a size, it is once, few, many or the class of an expanded clone; other rows omit it.

>11|many|TRBV30|TRBJ2-1|-
CAWSVGTEQFF
TGTGCCTGGAGTGTGGGGACAGAGCAGTTCTTC
>13|few|TRBV19|TRBJ1-2|-
CASSIDGGRGYTF
TGTGCCAGTAGTATTGATGGGGGCCGTGGCTACACCTTC
>14|-|TRBV12-3/TRBV12-4|TRBJ2-7|-
CASRSNILSYEQYF
TGTGCCAGCAGATCCAACATACTATCCTACGAGCAGTACTTC
>16|-|TRBV24-1|TRBJ2-3|TRBD1
CATSDFGTGYGDTQYF
TGTGCCACCAGTGATTTCGGGACAGGGTATGGAGATACGCAGTATTTT
>15|few|TRBV28|TRBJ1-6|-
CASSAGGQGISPLHF
TGTGCCAGCAGTGCCGGGGGGCAAGGGATTTCACCCCTCCACTTT
>17|few|TRBV5-1|TRBJ2-6|-
CASSPRRLDSGANVLTF
TGCGCCAGCAGCCCTCGAAGACTGGACTCTGGGGCCAACGTCCTGACTTTC
>15|few|TRBV7-2|TRBJ2-2|-
CASSRDSANTGELFF
TGTGCCAGCAGTCGAGACAGCGCGAACACCGGGGAGCTGTTTTTT
>12|-|TRBV10-2|TRBJ2-3|TRBD1
CAVTGDGDTQYF
TGCGCCGTCACAGGGGATGGGGATACGCAGTATTTT
>15|few|TRBV19|TRBJ2-1|TRBD2
CASSIGTSGNNEQFF
TGTGCCAGTAGTATCGGGACTAGCGGTAACAATGAGCAGTTCTTC
>15|many|TRBV7-2|TRBJ2-7|TRBD2
CASSPQGGRADEQYF
TGTGCCAGCAGCCCACAGGGCGGGAGGGCGGACGAGCAGTACTTC
>15|-|TRBV2|TRBJ2-7|-
CASSVSGVGTYEQYF
TGTGCCAGCAGTGTTTCAGGGGTCGGAACCTACGAGCAGTACTTC
>15|-|TRBV20-1|TRBJ2-3|-
CSARDQGRSTDTQYF
TGCAGTGCTAGAGATCAGGGCAGAAGCACAGATACGCAGTATTTT
>20|-|TRBV9|TRBJ2-1|-
CASSVALKGLALSSYNEQFF
TGTGCCAGCAGCGTAGCTCTGAAAGGGCTAGCCCTAAGCTCCTACAATGAGCAGTTCTTC
>14|few|TRBV7-2|TRBJ1-2|TRBD1
CASSSSTGDYGYTF
TGTGCCAGCAGCTCGTCGACAGGGGATTATGGCTACACCTTC
>13|many|TRBV7-8|TRBJ1-2|-
CASSFISNYGYTF
TGTGCCAGCAGCTTCATCAGTAACTATGGCTACACCTTC
>14|-|TRBV27|TRBJ1-1|-
CASSLSRENSEAFF
TGTGCCAGCAGTTTATCTAGGGAGAACAGTGAAGCTTTCTTT
>15|-|TRBV6-5|TRBJ2-5|-
CASSYEPSSEETQYF
TGTGCCAGCAGTTACGAACCCTCGTCGGAAGAGACCCAGTACTTC
>16|few|TRBV19|TRBJ2-1|-
CASSIYGSSSYNEQFF
TGTGCCAGTAGTATATACGGGAGTAGCTCCTACAATGAGCAGTTCTTC
>17|once|TRBV14|TRBJ2-1|TRBD2
CASSQLKSSGVGSEQFF
TGTGCCAGCAGCCAACTTAAGTCTAGCGGGGTGGGTAGTGAGCAGTTCTTC
>15|-|TRBV19|TRBJ1-6|-
CASKIGEQLNSPLHF
TGTGCCAGTAAGATAGGAGAGCAGCTAAATTCACCCCTCCACTTT
>14|few|TRBV20-1|TRBJ2-7|TRBD2
CSARGGGTSKEQYF
TGCAGTGCTAGAGGGGGGGGAACTAGTAAAGAGCAGTACTTC
>12|-|TRBV20-1|TRBJ2-5|-
CSAQLAVETQYF
TGCAGTGCTCAACTAGCCGTGGAGACCCAGTACTTC
>18|-|TRBV5-1|TRBJ2-1|TRBD2
CASSPATSLDTSYNEQFF
TGCGCCAGCAGCCCCGCGACTAGCCTTGATACCTCCTACAATGAGCAGTTCTTC
>15|-|TRBV7-3|TRBJ1-6|-
CASTPRGQPNSPLHF
TGTGCCAGCACCCCCCGGGGGCAGCCTAATTCACCCCTCCACTTT
>11|-|TRBV29-1|TRBJ1-1|-
CSGGTNTEAFF
TGCAGCGGGGGAACGAACACTGAAGCTTTCTTT
>12|-|TRBV20-1|TRBJ2-7|-
CSVGTSIYEQYF
TGCAGCGTCGGGACGAGTATCTACGAGCAGTACTTC
>18|-|TRBV7-8|TRBJ2-2|TRBD2
CASSFTILTSGGTGELFF
TGTGCCAGCAGCTTTACCATCCTGACTAGCGGGGGCACCGGGGAGCTGTTTTTT
>17|-|TRBV5-5|TRBJ1-2|-
CASSLAPYGEGYYGYTF
TGTGCCAGCAGCTTGGCCCCTTATGGGGAGGGCTACTATGGCTACACCTTC
>14|-|TRBV7-3|TRBJ1-6|TRBD1
CASSLRGLNSPLHF
TGTGCCAGCAGCCTCAGGGGGCTTAATTCACCCCTCCACTTT
>14|-|TRBV5-5|TRBJ2-7|TRBD1
CASSTWGTAYEQYF
TGTGCCAGCAGCACGTGGGGGACAGCCTACGAGCAGTACTTC
>16|many|TRBV2|TRBJ2-2|TRBD2
CASSEALAGITGELFF
TGTGCCAGCAGTGAAGCGCTAGCGGGGATCACCGGGGAGCTGTTTTTT
>14|-|TRBV12-3/TRBV12-4|TRBJ2-7|-
CASSLDSAPYEQYF
TGTGCCAGCAGTTTAGACTCCGCCCCCTACGAGCAGTACTTC
>14|-|TRBV28|TRBJ1-1|-
CASSLSQGRSEAFF
TGTGCCAGCAGTTTAAGCCAGGGTAGGTCTGAAGCTTTCTTT
>15|-|TRBV10-3|TRBJ1-5|-
CAISESGLSNQPQHF
TGTGCCATCAGTGAGTCAGGGTTAAGCAATCAGCCCCAGCATTTT
>14|many|TRBV10-1|TRBJ2-7|TRBD1
CASSDSDRSAEQYF
TGCGCCAGCAGTGACTCGGACAGGTCGGCTGAGCAGTACTTC
>13|-|TRBV10-3|TRBJ1-2|-
CAISEGRVWGYTF
TGTGCCATCAGTGAGGGCAGGGTATGGGGCTACACCTTC
>17|few|TRBV28|TRBJ1-5|-
CASSPHAAGYSNQPQHF
TGTGCCAGCAGTCCCCATGCTGCGGGCTATAGCAATCAGCCCCAGCATTTT
>15|few|TRBV2|TRBJ2-1|-
CASSDDVPPYNEQFF
TGTGCCAGCAGTGACGACGTTCCTCCCTACAATGAGCAGTTCTTC
>14|-|TRBV7-3|TRBJ1-1|-
CASSRGPSNTEAFF
TGTGCCAGCAGCCGCGGCCCGTCAAACACTGAAGCTTTCTTT
>16|-|TRBV9|TRBJ2-3|TRBD1
CASSQEGTGIPDTQYF
TGTGCCAGCAGCCAAGAAGGGACAGGGATACCAGATACGCAGTATTTT